This TCR beta chain was found in a study of T cell repertoires in cytomegalovirus infection. This CDR3 contains 13 residues. Germline V gene lookup returns CDR1 SQVTM and CDR2 ANQGSEA. V dropped 4 bases and J dropped 3 bases, with 9 bases sitting between them. MiXCR, run by TCRdb on the reads, gives a single entry per CDR3 protein. The sample has 200,000 or so distinct CDR3 sequences, 28% seen once. The origin of this receptor is a human donor in good health (CMV status not recorded). Some clones in this sample may be carry-over from other donors' samples. The specimen was PBMCs. The V gene is TRBV29-1, the J gene TRBJ2-2; weak D call: TRBD2 (5 bases). CDR3 loop: CSVGELYTGELFF. CDR3 DNA: TGCAGCGTTGGGGAGCTCTACACCGGGGAGCTGTTTTTT.